This T cell receptor beta chain is from a study of cytomegalovirus exposure and HLA in healthy donors (dated by TCRdb to about 2017). Regarding the complete study: An earlier analysis of roughly 570 of the donors reported 276 Gb of sequence data and around 110 million unique TCR beta sequences obtained from 180 million or so T cells. Roughly 300 gigabases of sequencing data and around 80 million unique TCR sequences made up an early release that covered fewer than 650 HLA-typed donors. Of the roughly 390 genotyped donors, 81% were placed in the genetic ancestry cluster associated with self-reported Caucasian donors. The aim of the study was to test whether cataloging public T cell receptors could identify signatures of past pathogen exposure. The T cell repertoires of some 670 subjects were profiled by immunosequencing and related to cytomegalovirus serostatus. Along with the roughly 670-subject first cohort, a separate validation cohort of over a hundred different subjects was used. To predict cytomegalovirus infection status, the study combined high-throughput TCR immunosequencing, statistical association of individual TCRs with disease status, and machine learning. In a later analysis, previously published TCR beta repertoires from 600 to 850 donors were re-analyzed and high-resolution HLA genotyping was added so that TCR occurrence patterns could be studied. The later analysis used no new phenotypic data to find candidate immune exposures, relying instead on TCR beta sequences and their occurrence across donors. An earlier analysis of 587 of the donors used high-throughput TCR beta sequencing to judge whether each TCR beta V gene segment behaved as functional or pseudogenic. Donor age, sex, ethnicity and CMV serostatus were compiled alongside the repertoire data. A later genetic analysis took genome-wide SNP genotypes for about three fifths of the 666 donors and used that subset as a discovery cohort. All discovery cohort repertoires had been generated using a single sequencing platform. HLA typing covered class I and class II loci at four-digit resolution. Typing coverage varied by locus: about 620-630 donors for A, B, C, DRB1 and DQB1; approximately 520 for DQA1; about 570 for DPA1; more than 450 for DPB1. Roughly five DR-DQ haplotypes were treated as single units for association and clustering because of strong linkage in the cohort. Among roughly 370 genotyped donors of the cohort, an average of about 240,000 unique TCR beta nucleotide sequences were sequenced per donor, roughly a sixth of them non-productive.

Libraries were built with the immunoSEQ multiplex PCR assay. A mixture of 60 forward primers for TCR Vbeta segments and 13 reverse primers for TCR Jbeta segments was used in the multiplex PCR. The CDR3 region of rearranged TCR beta genes was amplified from genomic DNA by a multiplex PCR assay. Amplified TCR beta libraries were sequenced as 87-base-pair reads on the Illumina HiSeq System. Per the original workflow: A later analysis tallied some 79 million unique TCR beta chains across the 666 repertoires, and approximately 12 million of those chains were shared by two or more donors. Raw reads were error-corrected and collapsed into unique sequences by a nearest-neighbor algorithm in which closely related sequences were merged to remove PCR and sequencing errors. CDR3 sequences were aligned to IMGT reference sequences to assign V, D and J gene segments. For a sequence to be retained, a match of at least six nucleotides to both a V gene segment and a J gene segment was required. Rearrangements were called productive when the CDR3 lacked stop codons and stayed in frame with V and J; all others were non-productive. CDR3 was defined according to IMGT convention as the region running from the second conserved V-encoded cysteine to the conserved J-encoded phenylalanine. Sequences without an unambiguous match to a single V gene segment were excluded from the earlier analysis of a few hundred of the donors. In an earlier analysis of roughly 500 of the donors, V segments were called functional above 56.7% productive rearrangements and were called segregating when the between-donor standard deviation exceeded 5%. A statistical classification framework was developed to diagnose cytomegalovirus status using the catalog of TCR beta chain sequences. In a later analysis, TCR nucleotide sequences were compared against IMGT/GENE-DB human TR gene sequences so that V and J genes could be assigned. A later analysis assigned CDR3 sequences and most-parsimonious VDJ recombination scenarios with the TCRdist pipeline. A later analysis defined each TCR beta chain by its CDR3 amino acid sequence plus V-gene family, and excluded reads lacking a unique V-gene family. A later analysis removed 450 to 600 highly shared, low-generation-probability nucleotide sequences to deal with suspected cross-contamination and a sequencing artifact. For each public chain, a later analysis derived a clonal expansion index from normalized ranks of inferred template counts within each repertoire. In a later analysis, generation probabilities were computed using a VDJ recombination model fitted to out-of-frame rearrangements, and the results were checked against IGoR. In a later analysis, TCR-TCR, TCR-HLA and TCR-CMV co-occurrence was scored with hypergeometric tests, and a repertoire-size bias correction was applied to TCR pairs. In a later analysis, false discovery rates were estimated by permuting HLA or CMV assignments 20 times. In a later analysis, co-occurring TCRs were grouped using DBSCAN, with TCRdist sequence similarity added in when clustering inside HLA-allele-positive subsets. For co-occurrence clustering, repertoires with fewer than 30,000 or more than 120,000 public chains were excluded, along with roughly 5 repertoires with anomalous nucleotide sharing. TCRdb retrieved this table from immuneACCESS and kept in-frame rearrangements only. Not all clones are present; in checked studies, unresolved V genes account for under half, and no reason is known for the remainder. V, J and clone size derive from that table, while D and trimming were established from the DNA sequence. Counted in this sample were 150,000 to 200,000 clones; roughly 85% of them appeared once. Together, the top ten hold 1% of the sample.

In total, 630 or so healthy bone marrow donors made up the cohort. At the time of sampling, all cohort members were nominally healthy, though unrecorded immune exposures were likely present. The donor was CMV seronegative and was included in the group of a few hundred seronegative cohort members. Every donor gave a peripheral blood sample, and the peripheral blood mononuclear cells from that sample were used for TCR beta sequencing. Genomic DNA was extracted from the blood cell samples with the Qiagen DNeasy Blood Extraction Kit. A note on this clone: No antigen is known for it. It has no much larger one-base neighbor in the sample; base qualities were not kept.

General conclusions and limits of the study: CMV serostatus was the only immune exposure information available for the cohort. An association between a missense DCLRE1C variant and V-gene and J-gene trimming of TCR beta chains was found in a later genetic analysis and replicated in an independent cohort. The authors suggested that the approach could potentially be generalized to other disease states and immunological phenotypes. A further reported finding was that TCR beta sequences accurately predicted the HLA-A and HLA-B alleles for most subjects in the first cohort. Most TCR sequences were observed very rarely across donors, whereas some public TCRs were present in many individuals. Compared with the 666-donor mean, donors in an Asian-associated ancestry cluster had fewer N-insertions in productive TCRs, according to a later genetic analysis. According to a later analysis, parvovirus B19, influenza, CMV and Epstein-Barr virus appeared linked to several top co-occurrence clusters. The classifier was reported to diagnose cytomegalovirus status with high specificity and sensitivity in both the original and validation cohorts. A cluster of highly shared sequence variants was judged likely to be a technical artifact of the sequencing pipeline. Three of the identified cytomegalovirus-associated TCR beta chains were confirmed in vitro to be specific for cytomegalovirus antigens. A total of about 150 TCR beta chains were listed by the study as associated with cytomegalovirus. In an earlier analysis of 450 to 750 of the donors, most TCR beta V segments appeared in productive rearrangements about 87% or about 30% of the time, broadly matching IMGT annotations. Compared with equally common non-associated chains, HLA-associated TCR beta chains in a later analysis were more clonally expanded and had lower generation probabilities. Presence/absence analyses assumed roughly uniform sequencing depth across donors, an assumption that may not hold. Strong co-occurrence of HLA alleles, especially DR and DQ, made assigning TCR associations to individual alleles difficult. A later analysis found that most CMV-associated TCR beta chains appeared HLA-restricted, with HLA associations seemingly driven largely by CMV exposure. This cohort had only TCR beta chains sequenced, and the lack of alpha or paired-chain data limited which features could be detected. Approximately 18 rarely observed V segments, including chromosome 9 orphons, were excluded from the earlier analysis of approximately 500 of the donors because counts were too low. Correlated functional status among segregating V segments might be attributable to linkage disequilibrium, but an unknown experimental factor could not be ruled out. Because the 87-base-pair reads could not distinguish some IMGT-functional V segments, including TRBV6-2 and TRBV6-3, those segments were excluded. A later analysis found that TCR association rates varied across HLA loci, with DRB1 alleles showing the most associated TCRs and HLA-C alleles the fewest. Because HLA typing was missing for some donors at each locus, association tests included only the typed subset. A later analysis associated 15,000 to 20,000 TCR beta sequences with specific HLA alleles at a false discovery rate of 0.05.

The CDR3 covers 17 residues, taking in both the cysteine and the phenylalanine. Only the CDR3 part of the read is kept: 51 bases, read in frame from the first base. According to the germline V gene, CDR1 reads MGHRA and CDR2 reads YSYEKL. V is reduced by 1 base and J by 0 bases, leaving a spacing of 16 bases between them. The origin of this receptor is a boy aged 2 to 9 in good health and CMV-seronegative. The sequenced sample consisted of PBMCs. The rearrangement joined TRBV4-1 to TRBJ2-7, with no D gene named confidently. The CDR3 loop reads CASSQGAFRISSYEQYF. The nucleotide sequence reads TGCGCCAGCAGCCAAGGCGCTTTCAGGATTAGCTCCTACGAGCAGTACTTC.